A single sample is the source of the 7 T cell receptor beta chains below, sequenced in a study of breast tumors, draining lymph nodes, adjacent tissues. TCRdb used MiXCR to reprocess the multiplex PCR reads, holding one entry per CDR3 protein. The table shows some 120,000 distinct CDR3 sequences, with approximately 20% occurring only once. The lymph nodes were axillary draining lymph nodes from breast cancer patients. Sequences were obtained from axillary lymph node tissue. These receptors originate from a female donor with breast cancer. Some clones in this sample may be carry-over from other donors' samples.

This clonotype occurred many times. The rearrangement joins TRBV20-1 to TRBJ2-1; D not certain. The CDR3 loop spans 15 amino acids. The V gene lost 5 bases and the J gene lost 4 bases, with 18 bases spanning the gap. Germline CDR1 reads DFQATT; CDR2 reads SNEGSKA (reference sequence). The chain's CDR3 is CSAGGDLEPYNEQFF. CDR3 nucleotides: TGCAGTGCTGGCGGAGACTTAGAGCCTTACAATGAGCAGTTCTTC.

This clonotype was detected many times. The CDR3 bases are TGTGCCAGCAGCTTAAGTCGGACAGGGTACGAGACCCAGTACTTC. Translating it yields CASSLSRTGYETQYF. The chain combines TRBV7-3 with TRBJ2-5, with 8 nucleotides matching TRBD1. V lost 1 base and J lost 5; bases outside the gene matches: 6. This CDR3 region has 15 residues. Germline lookup yields CDR1 SGHTA and CDR2 FQGTGA.

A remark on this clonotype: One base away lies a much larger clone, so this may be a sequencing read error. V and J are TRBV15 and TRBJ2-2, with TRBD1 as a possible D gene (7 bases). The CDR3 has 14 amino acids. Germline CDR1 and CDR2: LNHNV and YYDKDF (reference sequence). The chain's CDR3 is CATRQGRNTGGLFF. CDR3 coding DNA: TGTGCCACCAGACAGGGGCGTAACACCGGGGGGCTGTTTTTT.

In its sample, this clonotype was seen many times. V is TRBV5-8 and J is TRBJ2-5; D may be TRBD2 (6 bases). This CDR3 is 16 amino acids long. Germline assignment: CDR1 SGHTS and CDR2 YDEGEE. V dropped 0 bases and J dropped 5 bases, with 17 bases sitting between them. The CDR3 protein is CASSLGDFRAGETQYF. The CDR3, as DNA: TGTGCCAGCAGCTTGGGGGATTTCAGGGCGGGGGAGACCCAGTACTTC.

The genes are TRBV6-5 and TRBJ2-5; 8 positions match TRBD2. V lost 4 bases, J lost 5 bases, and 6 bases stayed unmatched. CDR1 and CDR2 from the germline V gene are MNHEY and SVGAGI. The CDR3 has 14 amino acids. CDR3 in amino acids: CASSSPGGVETQYF. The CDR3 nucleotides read TGTGCCAGCAGTTCGCCCGGGGGGGTGGAGACCCAGTACTTC.

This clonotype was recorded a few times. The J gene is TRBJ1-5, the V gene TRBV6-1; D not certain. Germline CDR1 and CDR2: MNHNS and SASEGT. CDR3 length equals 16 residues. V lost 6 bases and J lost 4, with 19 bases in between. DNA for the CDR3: TGTGCCAGCAGAGACCACCAAGGTAACCTAAATCAGCCCCAGCATTTT. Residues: CASRDHQGNLNQPQHF.

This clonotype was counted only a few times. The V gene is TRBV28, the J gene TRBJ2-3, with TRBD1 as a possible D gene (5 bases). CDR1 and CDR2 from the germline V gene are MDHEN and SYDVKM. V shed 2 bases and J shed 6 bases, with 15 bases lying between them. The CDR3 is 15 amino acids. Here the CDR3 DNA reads TGTGCCAGCAGTTTAAGCGCAGGTGGGGCGGATACGCAGTATTTT. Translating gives CASSLSAGGADTQYF.